These T cell receptor beta chains were read from a single sample in a study of long-term antiretroviral therapy in people with HIV. Generated by immunoSEQ multiplex PCR, the TCRdb table keeps only in-frame clones and is missing some. This sample has 30,000 to 40,000 clones, with roughly 88% found just once. Sample: unsorted PBMCs, taken 2.2 years after starting antiretroviral therapy. The receptors originated from a young man with HIV. CDR3s include the opening cysteine and the closing phenylalanine or tryptophan. A D gene is named only where the DNA matches it firmly. Only part of the rows carry a size: once, few, many, or a class if the clone is expanded.

clone_size	j_call	v_call	d_call	cdr3_nt	cdr3_aa
.	TRBJ2-7	TRBV6-5	.	TGTGCCAGCAGTTACTCGGGGAGCTCCTACGAGCAGTACTTC	CASSYSGSSYEQYF
.	TRBJ1-4	TRBV12-5	.	TGTGCTAGTGGTTCCAATCAACTGGTAAAACTGTTTTTT	CASGSNQLVKLFF
.	TRBJ2-1	TRBV7-9	.	TGTGCCAGCAGGCCTCTCTTGGAGGGGGCTCGGCAACATGAGCAGTTCTTC	CASRPLLEGARQHEQFF
few	TRBJ1-5	TRBV19	.	TGTGCCAGTAGTATAGAGCGGGGTCAGCCCCAGCATTTT	CASSIERGQPQHF
.	TRBJ2-2	TRBV6-5	TRBD1	TGTGCCAGCAGTTACGCGACAGGGGGCAGCACCGGGGAGCTGTTTTTT	CASSYATGGSTGELFF
once	TRBJ2-1	TRBV27	.	TGTGCCAGCAGTTTAATGGGAGTCGATGAGCAGTTCTTC	CASSLMGVDEQFF
once	TRBJ1-2	TRBV29-1	.	TGCAGCGTTGAAGATCCGACAGAGAACTATGGCTACACCTTC	CSVEDPTENYGYTF
.	TRBJ2-7	TRBV9	.	TGTGCCAGCAGCCACGGTGGGGGGATGGTTAACGAGCAGTACTTC	CASSHGGGMVNEQYF
.	TRBJ1-1	TRBV7-2	.	TGTGCCAGCAGCTTAGGAGCGGAGGTCTCTGAAGCTTTCTTT	CASSLGAEVSEAFF
.	TRBJ2-1	TRBV11-2	.	TGTGCCAGCAGCTTTGCGAGACTTAGGCCGCAGTTCTTC	CASSFARLRPQFF
.	TRBJ2-3	TRBV23-1	TRBD1	TGCGCCAGCAGTCAAGTTCGGATTATTCCCGGGACAGGAGTTAGCACAGATACGCAGTATTTT	CASSQVRIIPGTGVSTDTQYF
.	TRBJ2-7	TRBV10-3	.	TGTGCCATTCAGGCACTAGCTAACTACGAGCAGTACTTC	CAIQALANYEQYF
once	TRBJ1-3	TRBV7-6	.	TGTGCCAGCAGCTCGGCAGGGCGTTCTGGAAACACCATATATTTT	CASSSAGRSGNTIYF
once	TRBJ2-1	TRBV27	.	TGTGCCAGCAGTTTATTGGCTAGTTCGGGTGAGCAGTTCTTC	CASSLLASSGEQFF
once	TRBJ1-1	TRBV29-1	.	TGCAGCGGCGAAACAGGGATGGGGACTGAAGCTTTCTTT	CSGETGMGTEAFF
once	TRBJ2-3	TRBV7-9	TRBD2	TGTGCCAGCAGCTGGACTAGCGGGAGCTCAGATACGCAGTATTTT	CASSWTSGSSDTQYF
.	TRBJ1-2	TRBV15	.	TGTGCCACCAGCAGAGATCGGGGGGCTCCTGGGTATGGCTACACCTTC	CATSRDRGAPGYGYTF
.	TRBJ2-2	TRBV7-3	.	TGTGCCAGCAGCTTGGGCCTCGTTAACACCGGGGAGCTGTTTTTT	CASSLGLVNTGELFF
.	TRBJ1-5	TRBV6-6	.	TGTGCCAGCAGTGGTCCGGGAGGTTCGGGACAGCCCCAGCATTTT	CASSGPGGSGQPQHF
.	TRBJ1-2	TRBV10-1	.	TGCGCCAGCAGTGAGTCGATGTCAGGGATATACACCTTC	CASSESMSGIYTF
.	TRBJ1-3	TRBV9	.	TGTGCCAGCAGCGTAGAAGGCTCTGGAAACACCATATATTTT	CASSVEGSGNTIYF
.	TRBJ1-3	TRBV19	.	TGTGCCAGTACCAACACGGGACTGATCTCTGGAAACACCATATATTTT	CASTNTGLISGNTIYF
.	TRBJ2-1	TRBV11-2	.	TGTGCCAGCAGCTTAGAACAGGCGAGCTCCTACAATGAGCAGTTCTTC	CASSLEQASSYNEQFF
few	TRBJ1-5	TRBV10-2	TRBD1	TGCGCCAGCGAGAGCCAGGGGGGCGGTCGGCCCCAGCATTTT	CASESQGGGRPQHF
.	TRBJ1-2	TRBV28	.	TGTGCCAGCAGTTTGGGGCAGGGGTGGTACGGCTACACCTTC	CASSLGQGWYGYTF
.	TRBJ1-4	TRBV7-9	.	TGTGCCAGCAGCTTAGACGGCGCGGAAGAAAAACTGTTTTTT	CASSLDGAEEKLFF
.	TRBJ2-1	TRBV7-2	.	TGTGCCAGCAGCCTCCTTATTGGTAGCGGTGACAATGAGCAGTTCTTC	CASSLLIGSGDNEQFF
.	TRBJ2-2	TRBV18	.	TGTGCCAGCTCACCTTTGACTTCCCCGAACACCGGGGAGCTGTTTTTT	CASSPLTSPNTGELFF
.	TRBJ2-5	TRBV5-1	.	TGCGCCAGCAGCTTGGAGGGATACCAAGAGACCCAGTACTTC	CASSLEGYQETQYF
few	TRBJ1-5	TRBV4-1	.	TGCGCCAGCAGCCAGACGGGGCAGCCCCAGCATTTT	CASSQTGQPQHF
.	TRBJ2-5	TRBV2	TRBD2	TGTGCCAGCACCAAAACCGGGACTAGCTGGGAGACCCAGTACTTC	CASTKTGTSWETQYF
medium-sized	TRBJ2-2	TRBV5-4	.	TGTGCCAGCACCAACCCCTCCGGGACCGGGGAGCTGTTTTTT	CASTNPSGTGELFF
.	TRBJ2-3	TRBV7-3	TRBD1	TGTGCCAGCAGCTTCGGGACAGGGTGGGGAGATACGCAGTATTTT	CASSFGTGWGDTQYF
.	TRBJ1-1	TRBV7-9	.	TGTGCCAGCAGGTCTGAGGGGGACGCCACTGAAGCTTTCTTT	CASRSEGDATEAFF
.	TRBJ1-2	TRBV27	TRBD1	TGTGCCAGCAGCGGAGGACAGGGGCCGGTCACCTATGGCTACACCTTC	CASSGGQGPVTYGYTF
.	TRBJ2-7	TRBV5-4	TRBD2	TGTGCCATCGGCCCGGGGGGGCGATACGAGCAGTACTTC	CAIGPGGRYEQYF
once	TRBJ2-3	TRBV18	.	TGTGCCAGCTCACTTATTGCCGAAGATACGCAGTATTTT	CASSLIAEDTQYF
.	TRBJ2-1	TRBV19	TRBD2	TGTGCCAGTAGTATACCCGGGACTAGTGGGGTTTATGAGCAGTTCTTC	CASSIPGTSGVYEQFF
once	TRBJ2-3	TRBV7-9	.	TGTGCCAGCAACTCTGGGGCAGGGCAGTACGCAGATACGCAGTATTTT	CASNSGAGQYADTQYF
few	TRBJ1-3	TRBV6-5	.	TGTGCCAGCCAGAGATCGTTGCTTGGAAACACCATATATTTT	CASQRSLLGNTIYF
.	TRBJ2-2	TRBV19	.	TGTGCCAGTAGAAAGTTGACCGGGGAGCTGTTTTTT	CASRKLTGELFF
once	TRBJ1-6	TRBV27	.	TGTGCCAGCAGTTTATCGGTGGGGCCAAGCTCCTATAATTCACCCCTCCACTTT	CASSLSVGPSSYNSPLHF
.	TRBJ2-1	TRBV27	.	TGTGCCAGCAGCCACAACAATGAGCAGTTCTTC	CASSHNNEQFF
.	TRBJ1-2	TRBV2	.	TGTGCCAGCAGTTACTCCGGGACTTTAAACTATGGCTACACCTTC	CASSYSGTLNYGYTF
.	TRBJ2-3	TRBV7-2	.	TGTGCCAGCAGCTTAGATGGCGGGGTTGGGGATACGCAGTATTTT	CASSLDGGVGDTQYF
.	TRBJ2-7	TRBV9	.	TGTGCCAGCAGCGATACTCTAGAGGGCTCGGACGAGCAGTACTTC	CASSDTLEGSDEQYF